This T cell receptor beta chain was recorded in a study of OX40 agonist ivuxolimab in advanced cancers. In the study overall: Dose-escalation patients' cancers were hepatocellular carcinoma, melanoma, renal cell or head and neck cancer. Partial responses were seen in three patients, one with hepatocellular carcinoma and two with cutaneous melanoma.

The data were produced by immunoSEQ multiplex PCR, yet TCRdb's version contains in-frame clones alone and is incomplete. This sample carries 71,000 or so clones, around 80% of them seen once, and the ten largest clones take about 5%. Whole-study results and caveats: Expanded clones belonging to CD8+ T cells outnumbered, on average, those of CD4+. At doses 0.1 to 3.0 mg/kg, CD4+ and CD8+ clones expanded.

Details on this clone: What it binds is not known.

This CDR3 has 14 amino acids. V was pared by 1 base and J by 10 bases, with 14 bases between. Per germline, CDR1 LGHNA and CDR2 YSLEER. The receptor was derived from an adult with an advanced solid tumor such as melanoma, head and neck, liver or kidney cancer. This material consisted of CD4+ or CD8+ T cells sorted from blood, taken in a trial of the OX40 agonist ivuxolimab. The chain has TRBV4-3 and TRBJ2-1, with D maybe TRBD2 (5 bases). The CDR3 spells CASSQAELAGEQFF. The DNA for the CDR3 is TGCGCCAGCAGCCAAGCTGAGCTAGCTGGCGAGCAGTTCTTC.